This TCR beta chain was obtained from a study of blood T cell repertoires in COVID-19. The overall study: Samples taken during acute and convalescent COVID-19 were collected in the United States, Italy and Spain.

In the authors' methods: Nucleated cell counts were estimated from reference gene primer amplification. Data came from immunoSEQ multiplex PCR; TCRdb stores just in-frame clones and leaves some out. V, J and clone size were drawn from that table, and D and trimming were deduced from the DNA. This table has around 100,000 clones, under 75% appearing once. The receptor's source is an elderly man with acute or convalescent COVID-19. Sequenced: peripheral blood.

The CDR3 sequence: CASPPTGGSLHF. The CDR3 region has the DNA TGCGCCAGTCCTCCCACAGGGGGGTCCCTCCACTTT. The J gene is TRBJ1-6, the V gene TRBV10-1; TRBD1 aligns across 8 bases. The CDR3 extends over 12 amino acids. J lost 14 bases, V lost 9 bases, and 9 bases had no gene match. Germline values: CDR1 WNHNN, CDR2 SYGVQD (reference sequence).